What follows is one T cell receptor beta chain and its context. Its specific antigen is unknown. Within one base of it there is no much larger clone, and no base qualities were kept. The record originates from a study of blood T cells in healthy people across ages (dated by TCRdb to 2015 to 2017). Study-level background: In model experiments, roughly one uniquely barcoded TCR beta cDNA molecule per two T cells was captured by template switching. Using deep sequencing normalized with unique cDNA molecular identifiers, the study measured how TCR beta repertoire diversity changes with age. The donors were divided into four age groups: young (average about 15 years), middle-aged (approximately 39), aged (about 61) and long-lived (about 80). Donors of different ages were randomly distributed across sequencing lanes to avoid experimental bias. For two donors (one aged 18 to 29 and one aged 80 or older), the study analyzed two additional independent replicas of 1 million unique cDNA reads from the same blood draw.

The donors were roughly 38 Caucasian individuals from Russia, aged roughly 6 to 100 years, who were systemically healthy. Each donor gave roughly 9.5 milliliters of peripheral blood, collected into EDTA-treated Vacutainer tubes. Ficoll-Paque density-gradient centrifugation was used to isolate PBMCs, with at least 7 million obtained per sample. Trizol reagent was used to extract total RNA from PBMCs, with at least 6 micrograms per sample. For every donor, flow cytometry on a PBMC aliquot measured the percentage of naive CD45RAhigh/CD27high T cells. Library creation used 5' RACE. Sequencing took place on an Illumina HiSeq 2500. The second PCR ran for roughly 7 to 12 cycles and used a J-beta primer mix along with a sample-barcoded 5' primer. A template-switch 5' adaptor carrying 12 random nucleotides introduced a unique molecular identifier onto each TCR beta cDNA molecule. At least 2.5 million CDR3-containing paired-end reads were obtained from each sample. All of the RNA was converted into first-strand cDNA using the Mint cDNA synthesis kit, with a TRBC-specific oligonucleotide serving as the primer. Following uracil-DNA glycosylase treatment, all cDNA underwent a first 18-cycle PCR with the universal primers M1SS and BC2_uni_R. As for the original processing: Normalization of each sample was performed by random selection of 1 million high-quality reads, each carrying a distinct molecular identifier. Reads with shared molecular identifiers were discarded instead of being binned into consensus sequences. CDR3 identification, clonotype clustering and error correction used MiTCR with a Q25 quality threshold and the strictest error-elimination algorithm. A nonparametric unseen species model with Euler transformation was used to estimate lower-bound total TCR beta diversity. The public sequencing data were trimmed at Q25 with fastp and processed into clonotypes with MiXCR by TCRdb, which kept only in-frame beta chains. Entries are consolidated by CDR3 protein sequence, retaining the most common genes and DNA. None of the V and J calls come from the authors' own analysis; TCRdb made them. Here the sample has about 1,500,000 distinct CDR3 sequences; over 25% occur a single time. The ten largest account for 7.7% of the sample.

General conclusions and limits of the study: Compared with the aged group, more naive CD4+ T cells, fewer expanded clones and increased TCR diversity were shown by the long-lived group, suggesting age selection. Because donor CMV infection status was unknown, age-related changes in expanded clonotypes were potentially confounded. There was a strong correlation between observed TCR beta diversity and the percentage of naive T cells measured by flow cytometry. Estimates of total diversity based on one million sequenced T cells were considered lower bounds and underestimates. Bulk unsorted PBMC profiling prevented conclusive comparison of naive and antigen-experienced compartments. As age increased, observed TCR beta diversity per million T cells dropped in a roughly linear way, and a significant reduction was already evident by age 40.

Sequences were obtained from blood. The receptor was derived from a woman aged 25 to 39 in good health.

The CDR3 protein is CASSINRVDGYTF. The DNA sequence is TGTGCCAGTAGTATCAACAGGGTTGATGGCTACACCTTC. Here the chain combines TRBV19 and TRBJ1-2, and possibly TRBD1, on 6 matching bases. The CDR3 spans 13 residues, from the cysteine through the phenylalanine. The DNA shown is the 39-base CDR3, in frame from base 1. CDR1 LNHDA and CDR2 SQIVND were looked up in the germline V gene (reference sequence). V loses 3 bases, J loses 6 bases, and the germline ends lie 11 bases apart.